Listed below are T cell receptor beta chains from one sample, sequenced in a study of type 1 and type 2 diabetes patients. TCRdb re-analysed the multiplex PCR reads in MiXCR, keeping a single row per CDR3 protein. The sample has fewer than 300,000 distinct CDR3 sequences, over 45% seen once. Sequencing used peripheral blood mononuclear cells (PBMCs). The receptor set was obtained from a man between 18 and 35 years old with type 2 diabetes. Both conserved end residues are part of each CDR3. A D gene is named only where the DNA matches it firmly. Clone size is given for some rows only: seen once, a few or many times, or a class if the clone is expanded.

clone_size,v_call,d_call,j_call,cdr3_aa,cdr3_nt
NA,TRBV7-8,TRBD2,TRBJ2-5,CASSLGGREGLRTETQYF,TGTGCCAGCAGCCTGGGGGGGCGGGAGGGCCTTCGGACAGAGACCCAGTACTTC
many,TRBV15,NA,TRBJ1-2,CATSVGRSLLGYGYTF,TGTGCCACCAGCGTGGGCAGGTCCCTTTTGGGGTATGGCTACACCTTC
NA,TRBV11-2,NA,TRBJ1-1,CASSLKGGYTEAFF,TGTGCCAGCAGCTTAAAGGGGGGGTACACTGAAGCTTTCTTT
NA,TRBV19,TRBD2,TRBJ2-1,CASSMTSGEGNEQFF,TGTGCCAGTAGTATGACTAGCGGGGAGGGGAATGAGCAGTTCTTC
NA,TRBV20-1,NA,TRBJ2-3,CSALASSADTQYF,TGCAGTGCTCTAGCGTCAAGCGCAGATACGCAGTATTTT
NA,TRBV15,NA,TRBJ2-7,CATSRLQDGYEQYF,TGTGCCACCAGCAGACTTCAAGACGGATACGAGCAGTACTTC
few,TRBV20-1,TRBD1,TRBJ1-2,CSARTGTGGYGYTF,TGCAGTGCTAGAACCGGGACAGGAGGCTATGGCTACACCTTC
NA,TRBV4-1,NA,TRBJ2-1,CASSPLRDEQFF,TGCGCCAGCAGCCCTCTCCGGGATGAGCAGTTCTTC
few,TRBV5-1,NA,TRBJ1-2,CASSLEASGYGYTF,TGCGCCAGCAGCTTGGAAGCTAGCGGATATGGCTACACCTTC
NA,TRBV20-1,NA,TRBJ1-1,CSARGSALAEAFF,TGCAGTGCTAGAGGGTCGGCCCTTGCCGAAGCTTTCTTT
few,TRBV29-1,TRBD1,TRBJ2-5,CSLGTGFRSETQYF,TGCAGCCTAGGGACAGGGTTCCGATCGGAGACCCAGTACTTC
few,TRBV29-1,TRBD2,TRBJ2-1,CSVTERTSGDDEQFF,TGCAGCGTTACAGAAAGGACTAGCGGGGATGATGAGCAGTTCTTC
few,TRBV12-3/TRBV12-4,TRBD1,TRBJ2-2,CASSLAQGLSGELFF,TGTGCCAGCAGTTTAGCACAGGGGTTGTCCGGGGAGCTGTTTTTT
few,TRBV9,NA,TRBJ1-5,CASSVGVGNQPQHF,TGTGCCAGCAGCGTAGGCGTAGGGAATCAGCCCCAGCATTTT
NA,TRBV25-1,TRBD2,TRBJ2-7,CASSTRTSGRARGYEQYF,TGTGCCAGCAGTACTAGGACTAGCGGGAGGGCCAGGGGCTACGAGCAGTACTTC
NA,TRBV2,NA,TRBJ1-6,CASSDGALNNNSSLHF,TGTGCCAGCAGTGACGGTGCTCTAAATAATAATTCATCCCTCCACTTT
NA,TRBV5-1,NA,TRBJ1-1,CASSQSQGRTEAFF,TGCGCCAGCAGCCAGTCGCAGGGGAGGACTGAAGCTTTCTTT
NA,TRBV2,TRBD1,TRBJ2-4,CASSTGVGKNIQCF,TGTGCCAGCTCGACAGGGGTTGGCAAAAACATTCAGTGCTTC
few,TRBV20-1,TRBD1,TRBJ1-4,CSALDRGSEKLFF,TGCAGTGCTCTGGACAGGGGATCTGAAAAACTGTTTTTT
NA,TRBV19,NA,TRBJ2-1,CASIPQYGSPSNEQFF,TGTGCCAGTATTCCCCAATACGGGAGCCCCTCAAATGAGCAGTTCTTC
NA,TRBV7-8,TRBD2,TRBJ2-5,CASSLGSLAGRRETQYF,TGTGCCAGCAGCTTAGGGTCCCTAGCGGGGAGGAGAGAGACCCAGTACTTC
NA,TRBV19,NA,TRBJ2-1,CALGSGDEQFF,TGTGCCCTGGGTAGTGGAGATGAGCAGTTCTTC
once,TRBV7-2,TRBD2,TRBJ2-7,CASSRGWGAGAYEQYF,TGTGCCAGCAGCAGGGGGTGGGGAGCGGGGGCCTACGAGCAGTACTTC
NA,TRBV29-1,TRBD1,TRBJ1-1,CSVGSPGGYTEAFF,TGCAGCGTTGGGTCCCCAGGGGGCTACACTGAAGCTTTCTTT
many,TRBV10-3,NA,TRBJ1-1,CAIRTEENTEAFF,TGTGCCATCAGAACCGAAGAGAACACTGAAGCTTTCTTT
few,TRBV29-1,NA,TRBJ1-1,CSVEGPFEAFF,TGCAGCGTTGAAGGTCCTTTTGAAGCTTTCTTT
few,TRBV25-1,NA,TRBJ2-3,CASSEKLLDTQYF,TGTGCCAGCAGTGAAAAGCTTTTAGATACGCAGTATTTT
few,TRBV6-4,NA,TRBJ1-5,CASSDSYSNQPQHF,TGTGCCAGCAGTGACTCATATAGCAATCAGCCCCAGCATTTT
few,TRBV6-5,NA,TRBJ1-2,CASTSWRAPGEANYGYTF,TGTGCCAGCACTTCATGGAGGGCACCAGGGGAAGCTAACTATGGCTACACCTTC
NA,TRBV7-2,TRBD1,TRBJ1-1,CASSQTGLMNTEAFF,TGTGCCAGCAGCCAGACAGGGCTCATGAACACTGAAGCTTTCTTT
NA,TRBV10-3,NA,TRBJ2-7,CAIAGSSYEQYF,TGTGCCATCGCCGGGTCGTCCTACGAGCAGTACTTC
NA,TRBV25-1,NA,TRBJ2-3,CASSLTESTDTQYF,TGTGCCAGCAGTTTGACAGAGAGCACAGATACGCAGTATTTT
NA,TRBV30,TRBD2,TRBJ2-7,CASSPGLAVYEQYF,TGTGCCAGTAGTCCCGGACTAGCGGTGTACGAGCAGTACTTC
NA,TRBV2,NA,TRBJ1-2,CASSEDLSGYTF,TGTGCCAGCAGTGAAGATTTGAGTGGCTACACCTTC
NA,TRBV9,NA,TRBJ2-3,CASSVDPRGKTSTDTQYF,TGTGCCAGCAGCGTGGACCCGAGGGGGAAAACTAGCACAGATACGCAGTATTTT
many,TRBV25-1,NA,TRBJ2-2,CASSEKVRTGELFF,TGTGCCAGCAGTGAAAAGGTTCGCACCGGGGAGCTGTTTTTT
NA,TRBV4-1,NA,TRBJ1-5,CASSQDSYQPQHF,TGCGCCAGCAGCCAAGATTCATATCAGCCCCAGCATTTT
NA,TRBV20-1,NA,TRBJ2-1,CSAQGSSYNEQFF,TGCAGTGCCCAGGGATCCTCCTACAATGAGCAGTTCTTC
NA,TRBV5-1,TRBD2,TRBJ2-1,CASSWGLADGTYNEQFF,TGCGCCAGCAGCTGGGGACTAGCGGACGGAACGTACAATGAGCAGTTCTTC
NA,TRBV7-9,TRBD1,TRBJ2-7,CASSSPGQGTHEQYF,TGTGCCAGCAGCTCACCGGGACAGGGGACCCACGAGCAGTACTTC
NA,TRBV15,NA,TRBJ1-2,CATSRGEGGYTF,TGTGCCACCAGCCGGGGGGAGGGTGGCTACACCTTC
few,TRBV20-1,TRBD1,TRBJ2-7,CSAPRGTGGYEQYF,TGCAGTGCTCCCCGTGGGACAGGGGGGTACGAGCAGTACTTC
few,TRBV19,NA,TRBJ1-1,CASSIGRGQNTEAFF,TGTGCCAGTAGTATAGGTCGGGGCCAGAACACTGAAGCTTTCTTT
NA,TRBV28,NA,TRBJ2-6,CASSTPTGTGADVLTF,TGTGCCAGCAGTACCCCAACCGGGACTGGGGCCGACGTCCTGACTTTC
NA,TRBV12-3/TRBV12-4,TRBD1,TRBJ2-7,CASSAGQGSDEQYF,TGTGCCAGCAGTGCGGGACAGGGGAGCGACGAGCAGTACTTC
many,TRBV30,NA,TRBJ1-2,CAYGRGGYTF,TGTGCCTACGGGCGAGGGGGCTACACCTTC
few,TRBV20-1,TRBD1,TRBJ2-7,CSARSPGQNYEQYF,TGCAGTGCTAGAAGCCCGGGACAGAACTACGAGCAGTACTTC
once,TRBV27,NA,TRBJ2-7,CASSPPSYEQYF,TGTGCCAGCAGTCCACCCTCCTACGAGCAGTACTTC
NA,TRBV10-1,NA,TRBJ2-7,CASSAGLDPYEQYF,TGCGCCAGCAGTGCGGGACTGGATCCCTACGAGCAGTACTTC
few,TRBV27,NA,TRBJ1-1,CASSQDGLKAFF,TGTGCCAGCAGTCAGGACGGACTAAAAGCTTTCTTT
NA,TRBV12-3/TRBV12-4,NA,TRBJ1-5,CASSLLISSNQPQHF,TGTGCCAGCAGTTTACTTATTTCTAGCAATCAGCCCCAGCATTTT
few,TRBV11-2,NA,TRBJ2-6,CASSPNLPLDGGDDVLTF,TGTGCCAGCAGCCCCAATCTACCCCTCGACGGTGGGGACGACGTCCTGACTTTC
NA,TRBV20-1,NA,TRBJ2-7,CSARASNEQYF,TGCAGTGCTAGAGCGAGCAATGAGCAGTACTTC
few,TRBV29-1,NA,TRBJ2-7,CSGRSGGSSYEQYF,TGCAGCGGGCGCTCCGGTGGGAGCTCCTACGAGCAGTACTTC
NA,TRBV28,NA,TRBJ1-5,CASSFSHSNQPQHF,TGTGCCAGCAGTTTTTCGCATAGCAATCAGCCCCAGCATTTT